The clone carrying this TCR beta chain was observed a single time. Its antigen is not known. Germline V gives CDR1 DFQATT, CDR2 SNEGSKA (reference sequence). The CDR3 runs 10 residues. V was shortened by 5 bases and J by 4 bases, with 4 bases between the two germline ends. The second PCR ran about 6 to 11 cycles with a sample-barcoded 5' primer and J-beta primers. From the 5' RACE reads, TCRdb called clonotypes with MiXCR, one entry per CDR3 protein. The sample includes hundreds of thousands of distinct CDR3 sequences, roughly three fifths of them seen just once. These data originate in a study of blood T cells in healthy people across ages. Across the study: Through template switching, about one barcoded beta molecule was captured per two T cells, as measured in model experiments. General study results and limits: Without sorted subsets, naive and antigen-experienced compartments could not be conclusively compared. Investigators treated diversity estimates from one million T cells as underestimates.

Sequencing was done on a sample of blood. This chain uses TRBV20-1 with TRBJ2-3; no definite D call. This sequence originates from a man aged 60 to 75 in good health. The CDR3 bases are TGCAGTGCTTCCGCAGATACGCAGTATTTT. This codes for CSASADTQYF.